The 3 T cell receptor beta chains reported below all come from one sample, sequenced in a study of cytomegalovirus exposure and HLA in healthy donors (dated by TCRdb to about 2017). The library was made by the immunoSEQ multiplex PCR assay. The multiplex PCR relied on a mix of 60 forward primers for TCR Vbeta segments and 13 reverse primers for TCR Jbeta segments. In its TCRdb copy, this immuneACCESS table keeps in-frame sequences only and misses some clones. Where compared with another copy, unresolved V genes explain less than half of these, and the others have no known cause. In this sample the table shows around 94,000 clones, 75% to 80% of which occur a single time. Roughly 9.1% of the sample rests with the top ten. Source material: PBMCs. The receptors originated from a male donor in good health and CMV-seropositive.

The CDR3 region has the DNA TGCGCCAGCAGCTTGGGTGTGTCTAGCACAGATACGCAGTATTTT. It codes for CASSLGVSSTDTQYF. V usage is TRBV5-1 and J usage is TRBJ2-3; no reliable D call. From germline, CDR1 is SGHRS and CDR2 YFSETQ. This CDR3 region has 15 residues. The V and J ends lost 0 bases and 0 bases respectively, with 8 bases between them. Looking up the rest from reference TRBV5-1 and TRBJ2-3 gives the full variable domain: KAGVTQTPRYLIKTRGQQVTLSCSPISGHRSVSWYQQTPGQGLQFLFEYFSETQRNKGNFPGRFSGRQFSNSRSEMNVSTLELGDSALYLCASSLGVSSTDTQYFGPGTRLTVL.

Only one count was recorded for this clone. At one end the junction does not follow the germline gene, possibly because of a read error. The chain combines TRBV6-1 with TRBJ2-7, with 8 bases fitting TRBD1. The CDR3 extends over 12 amino acids. Germline V lookup: CDR1 MNHNS, CDR2 SASEGT. The CDR3 is CASSDEAGGEDF. The CDR3 nucleotides are TGTGCCAGCAGTGACGAGGCAGGGGGCGAAGACTTC.

V is TRBV27 and J is TRBJ2-2; 11 bases fit TRBD2. Germline V lookup: CDR1 MNHEY, CDR2 SMNVEV (reference sequence). The CDR3 totals 16 residues. V was pared by 3 bases and J by 7 bases, with 7 bases of the junction left unmatched. CDR3 in DNA: TGTGCCAGCAGTTTTTTAGCGGGAGGGTCGGGCGGGGAGCTGTTTTTT. Translating gives CASSFLAGGSGGELFF.